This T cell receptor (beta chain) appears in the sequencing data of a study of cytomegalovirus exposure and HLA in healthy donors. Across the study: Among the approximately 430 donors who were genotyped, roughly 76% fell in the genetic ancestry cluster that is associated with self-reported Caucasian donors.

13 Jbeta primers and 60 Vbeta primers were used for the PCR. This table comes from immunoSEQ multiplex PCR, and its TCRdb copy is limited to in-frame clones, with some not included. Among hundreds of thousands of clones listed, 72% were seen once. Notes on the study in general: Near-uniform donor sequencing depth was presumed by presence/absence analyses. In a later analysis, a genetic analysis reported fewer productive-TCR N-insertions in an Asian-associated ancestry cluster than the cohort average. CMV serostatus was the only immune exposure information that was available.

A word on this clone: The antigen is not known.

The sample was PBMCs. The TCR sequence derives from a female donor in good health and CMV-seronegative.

In DNA form, the CDR3 reads TGTGCCAGCAGTTACCCCGGGACAGATGAAGCTTTCTTT. Its protein is CASSYPGTDEAFF. The chain recombines TRBV6-5 with TRBJ1-1, with TRBD1 matching 7 bases. Per germline, CDR1 MNHEY and CDR2 SVGAGI. CDR3 length equals 13 residues. V shed 2 bases and J 7 bases; nucleotides not matched to a gene: 4.